The 4 T cell receptor beta chains in this list originate from one sample, sequenced in a study of cytomegalovirus exposure and HLA in healthy donors. Both 60 Vbeta primers and 13 Jbeta primers went into the PCR. Sequenced by immunoSEQ multiplex PCR; TCRdb stores in-frame clones only, minus some. Here the sample spans around 130,000 clones, more than 65% being singletons. The sample consisted of PBMCs. Receptors were obtained from a man between 18 and 35 years old in good health and CMV-seropositive.

CDR3 loop: CAISAGTQTGELFF. In DNA form, the CDR3 reads TGTGCCATCAGCGCCGGGACACAGACCGGGGAGCTGTTTTTT. The V and J genes are TRBV10-3 and TRBJ2-2, with D possibly TRBD1 on 6 matching bases. CDR1 ENHRY and CDR2 SYGVKD come from the germline V gene. With 6 bases removed from V and 5 bases from J, the gap between germline ends came to 13 bases. CDR3 length: 14 residues.

The CDR3 reads CASRVTSGGGEQYF. CDR3 DNA sequence: TGTGCCAGCAGGGTCACTAGCGGGGGGGGAGAGCAGTACTTC. The rearrangement uses TRBV6-5 and TRBJ2-7, with 13 bases fitting TRBD2. The CDR3 is made up of 14 amino acids. CDR1 and CDR2 from the germline V gene are MNHEY and SVGAGI. The ends lost 6 bases at V and 7 bases at J; junction bases unmatched: 6.

V is TRBV5-4 and J is TRBJ2-5; a possible D gene is TRBD1 (5 bases). V lost 7 bases and J lost 2, with 15 bases in between. Germline CDR1 is SGHNT and CDR2 is YYREEE (reference sequence). The CDR3 contains 14 residues. The DNA for the CDR3 is TGTGCCAGCGGGTTTGGGGCAGTTCAAGAGACCCAGTACTTC. This translates into CASGFGAVQETQYF.

This clone is a singleton in its sample. The junction and the germline gene differ at one end; a read error may be behind it. The chain couples TRBV7-6 to TRBJ2-7; maybe TRBD2 (5 bases). The CDR3 loop spans 13 amino acids. Germline V CDR1 and CDR2: SGHVS, FNYEAQ. The CDR3 DNA is TGTGCCAGCAGCCCGGCGGACTCCTCCGAGCAGTACTTC. Translating gives CASSPADSSEQYF.